The clone carrying this TCR beta chain was recorded once. The data derive from a study of blood T cell repertoires in COVID-19. Background on the study: Italy, Spain and the United States were the sources of the convalescent and acute COVID-19 samples.

Trimming at V came to 3 bases and at J to 8 bases, leaving 11 bases not matched to a gene. Germline CDR1 SNHLY, CDR2 FYNNEI. CDR3 length: 16 residues. In the authors' methods: Estimation of nucleated cell counts relied on the amplification of reference gene primers. TCRdb keeps only in-frame clones here, not all; method: immunoSEQ multiplex PCR. That table gives V, J and clone size, and the DNA gave D and trimming. Of just under 90,000 clones in the sample, more than 70% were seen once. The source of this sequence is a woman older than 75 with acute or convalescent COVID-19. This chain connects TRBV2 to TRBJ2-4; 9 bases align to TRBD2. The source material was peripheral blood. The CDR3 is CASSEPSAGGLDIQYF. CDR3 coding DNA: TGTGCCAGCAGTGAGCCTTCGGCGGGGGGGCTGGACATTCAGTACTTC.